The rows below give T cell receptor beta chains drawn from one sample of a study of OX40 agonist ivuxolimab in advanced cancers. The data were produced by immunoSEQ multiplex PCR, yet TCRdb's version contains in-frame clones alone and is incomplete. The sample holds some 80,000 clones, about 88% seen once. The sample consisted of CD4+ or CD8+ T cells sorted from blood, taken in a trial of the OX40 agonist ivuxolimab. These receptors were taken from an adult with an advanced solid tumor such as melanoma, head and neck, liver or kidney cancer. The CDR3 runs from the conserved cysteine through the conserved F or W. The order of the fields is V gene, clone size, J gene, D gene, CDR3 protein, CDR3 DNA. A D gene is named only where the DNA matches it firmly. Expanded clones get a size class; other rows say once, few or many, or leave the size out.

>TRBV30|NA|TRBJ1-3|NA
CAWSRPGTRHTIYF
TGTGCCTGGAGTCGGCCCGGGACAAGACACACCATATATTTT
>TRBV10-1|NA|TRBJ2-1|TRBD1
CASSGTGGSIDEQFF
TGCGCCAGCAGCGGGACAGGGGGAAGTATCGATGAGCAGTTCTTC
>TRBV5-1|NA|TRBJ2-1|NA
CASSLGSTYNEQFF
TGCGCCAGCAGCTTGGGCAGTACTTACAATGAGCAGTTCTTC
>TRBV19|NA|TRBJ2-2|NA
CASTPTGEANTGELFF
TGTGCCAGTACCCCTACAGGCGAAGCGAACACCGGGGAGCTGTTTTTT
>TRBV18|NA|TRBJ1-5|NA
CASSPGPGTNQPQHF
TGTGCCAGCTCACCAGGTCCCGGGACTAATCAGCCCCAGCATTTT
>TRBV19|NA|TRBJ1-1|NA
CASSARQKSEAFF
TGTGCCAGTAGTGCGCGACAGAAATCTGAAGCTTTCTTT
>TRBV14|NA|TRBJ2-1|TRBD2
CASSQDWASGGRSEQFF
TGTGCCAGCAGCCAAGATTGGGCTAGCGGGGGGCGTAGTGAGCAGTTCTTC
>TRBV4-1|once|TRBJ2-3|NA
CASSQDTASSQQYF
TGCGCCAGCAGCCAAGATACGGCTAGCAGTCAACAGTATTTT
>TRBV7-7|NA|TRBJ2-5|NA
CASSLGLGGETQYF
TGTGCTAGCAGCTTAGGGTTAGGGGGAGAGACCCAGTACTTC
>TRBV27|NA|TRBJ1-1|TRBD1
CASSSRGGGLGNTEAFF
TGTGCCAGCAGTTCGAGAGGGGGCGGATTGGGGAACACTGAAGCTTTCTTT
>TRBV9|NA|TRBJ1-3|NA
CATFRGGPKEDSGNTIYF
TGTGCCACCTTCCGGGGAGGGCCTAAGGAAGATTCTGGAAACACCATATATTTT
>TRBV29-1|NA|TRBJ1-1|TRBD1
CSVQQGAQWTEAFF
TGCAGCGTTCAACAGGGGGCGCAATGGACTGAAGCTTTCTTT
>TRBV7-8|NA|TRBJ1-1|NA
CASSLMAGHDTEAFF
TGTGCCAGCAGCTTAATGGCGGGACACGACACTGAAGCTTTCTTT
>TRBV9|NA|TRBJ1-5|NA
CASSVGAGGWNQPQHF
TGTGCCAGCAGCGTAGGGGCCGGGGGGTGGAATCAGCCCCAGCATTTT
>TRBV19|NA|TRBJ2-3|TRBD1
CASSRRSGTGKADTQYF
TGTGCCAGTAGTCGAAGGTCCGGGACAGGCAAAGCAGATACGCAGTATTTT
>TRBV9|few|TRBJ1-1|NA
CASSVDGGVAFF
TGTGCCAGCAGCGTAGACGGGGGCGTGGCTTTCTTT